The T cell receptor (beta chain) under discussion was sequenced for a study of Graves' ophthalmopathy and Graves' hyperthyroidism. At the level of the study: Peripheral blood was gathered at the point of initial diagnosis, before any treatment started. Study-wide findings and caveats: The model reached around 64% sensitivity and roughly 76% specificity for predicting ophthalmopathy progression. Detection in blood was also observed for most expanded thyroid clonotypes above 0.001 frequency.

This clonotype was found many times. Its target is not known. V lost 6 bases and J 5 bases, leaving 23 bases between the germline ends. This CDR3 comprises 16 residues. Germline values: CDR1 SGHAT, CDR2 FQDESV (reference sequence). Amplifying from RNA transcripts, the study obtained TCR beta CDR3 regions. HTBI primers were employed in first-round RT-PCR, then a second-round multiplex PCR followed. Using its own MiXCR run on the multiplex PCR reads, TCRdb lists one record per CDR3 protein. The top ten hold around 9.8% of the sample, which has fewer than 600,000 distinct CDR3 sequences, roughly 14% seen once.

The sequenced sample was blood. This rearrangement joins TRBV11-1 to TRBJ2-7; no clear D gene. The TCR sequence derives from a woman between 25 and 40 years old with Graves' ophthalmopathy. CDR3 loop: CASSRYFRTVVDEQYF. CDR3 DNA sequence: TGTGCCAGCAGTCGCTACTTCAGGACCGTAGTGGACGAGCAGTACTTC.